These T cell receptor beta chains were read from a single sample in a study of cytomegalovirus exposure and HLA in healthy donors. TCRdb's copy holds only in-frame clones and misses some; the assay was immunoSEQ multiplex PCR. The sample lists 200,000 to 250,000 clones, approximately 78% occurring once. The sequenced sample was PBMCs. The source of these receptors is a middle-aged woman in good health and CMV-seronegative. The CDR3 runs from the conserved cysteine through the conserved F or W. A D gene is named only where the DNA matches it firmly. Rows may omit the clone size; those that give it use once, few, many or a size class.

TRBJ2-1,TRBD2,once,16,TRBV10-3,TGTGCCATCAGTGATCTGCGGGAGGGACCCTACAATGAGCAGTTCTTC,CAISDLREGPYNEQFF
TRBJ2-7,NA,once,13,TRBV6-6,TGTGCCAGCAGACGACAGAGCTCCTACGAGCAGTACTTC,CASRRQSSYEQYF
TRBJ2-7,NA,NA,14,TRBV10-3,TGTGCCATCACCTTTGGACAGGGACTATACGAGCAGTACTTC,CAITFGQGLYEQYF
TRBJ1-1,NA,NA,18,TRBV21-1,TGTGCCAGCAGCAAAGCTACGGACCAGGGAGGCGCGAACACTGAAGCTTTCTTT,CASSKATDQGGANTEAFF
TRBJ2-7,NA,NA,14,TRBV11-1,TGTGCCAGCAGCCCGCCCAGTATCCCCTACGAGCAGTACTTC,CASSPPSIPYEQYF
TRBJ2-5,TRBD2,NA,14,TRBV5-1,TGCGCCAGCAGCTTGACTAGCGTCTTAGAGACCCAGTACTTC,CASSLTSVLETQYF
TRBJ1-2,NA,NA,10,TRBV25-1,TGTGCCAGCAATCACAATGGCTACACCTTC,CASNHNGYTF
TRBJ1-2,TRBD1,NA,14,TRBV19,TGTGCCAGTAGTATCCCCCGGGACAGGGTTGGCTACACCTTC,CASSIPRDRVGYTF
TRBJ1-1,NA,NA,14,TRBV7-9,TGTGCCAGCAGCTTAGGGGTTGCGGACACTGAAGCTTTCTTT,CASSLGVADTEAFF
TRBJ2-1,NA,few,16,TRBV27,TGTGCCAGCAGTTCATTGGGTGGGGCTTCGTTGTATGAGCAGTTCTTC,CASSSLGGASLYEQFF
TRBJ2-1,TRBD2,NA,15,TRBV4-1,TGCGCCAGCAGCCAAGGCTCTAGCGGAGGCGAGGAGCAGTTCTTC,CASSQGSSGGEEQFF
TRBJ2-1,NA,once,15,TRBV4-1,TGCGCCAGCAGCCAAGATCCCCTCCCTAACAATGAGCAGTTCTTC,CASSQDPLPNNEQFF
TRBJ2-2,NA,once,14,TRBV11-3,TGTGCCAGCACCCAGGGGCAGAACACCGGGGAGCTGTTTTTT,CASTQGQNTGELFF